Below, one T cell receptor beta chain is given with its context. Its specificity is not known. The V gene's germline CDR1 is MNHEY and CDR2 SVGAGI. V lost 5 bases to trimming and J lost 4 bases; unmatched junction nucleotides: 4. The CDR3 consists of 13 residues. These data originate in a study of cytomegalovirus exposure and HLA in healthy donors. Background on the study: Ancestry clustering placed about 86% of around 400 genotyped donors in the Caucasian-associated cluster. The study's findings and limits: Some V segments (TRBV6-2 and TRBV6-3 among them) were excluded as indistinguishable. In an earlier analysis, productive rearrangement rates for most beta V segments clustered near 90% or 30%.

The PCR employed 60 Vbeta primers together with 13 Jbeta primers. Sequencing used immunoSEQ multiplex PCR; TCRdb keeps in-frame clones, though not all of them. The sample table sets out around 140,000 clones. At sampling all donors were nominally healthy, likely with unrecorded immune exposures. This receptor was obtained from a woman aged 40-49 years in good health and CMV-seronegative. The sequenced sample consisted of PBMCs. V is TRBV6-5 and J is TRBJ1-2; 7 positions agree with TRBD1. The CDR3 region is CASSINRGYGYTF. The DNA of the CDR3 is TGTGCCAGCAGTATCAACAGGGGCTATGGCTACACCTTC.